This T cell receptor (beta chain) was recovered during a study of neurological immune-mediated disorders. TCRdb ran MiXCR on the 5' RACE reads and lists one entry per CDR3 protein. Altogether roughly 48,000 distinct CDR3 sequences are present, about an eighth being singletons, with the ten largest covering 4.5%. Documented time point: longitudinal time-point 2. V dropped 2 bases and J dropped 1 base, with 6 bases sitting between them. CDR3 length: 13 residues. CDR1 and CDR2 (germline): SGHDT, YYEEEE. This clonotype was seen repeatedly, ten times or more. This receptor was obtained from a male donor with HTLV-1-associated myelopathy (HAM/TSP). This chain links TRBV5-6 with TRBJ2-5; weak D call: TRBD1 (5 bases). The sequenced sample consisted of PBMCs. The CDR3, as DNA: TGTGCCAGCAGCTTAGGGGTCCAAGAGACCCAGTACTTC. Protein product: CASSLGVQETQYF.